This TCR beta chain was captured by sequencing in a study of Ad26.COV2.S vaccination and SARS-CoV-2 variants. Background on the study: Enrollment placed the donor in the COV1001 Ad26.COV2.S trial arm. In the study, Ad26.COV2.S was injected intramuscularly once, or twice 56 days apart. The study's findings and limits: Spike-specific TCR breadth in vaccine recipients exceeded that seen in placebo recipients.

The V end lost 3 bases, the J end lost 3 bases, and 12 bases lay between the germline ends. This CDR3 is 14 amino acids long. Germline V gene data show CDR1 as SEHNR and CDR2 as FQNEAQ (reference sequence). Noted treatment: 15 to 20 received Ad26.COV2.S at low or high dose, single or two shots; about five received placebo; per-sample allocation not given. Vaccine and placebo recipients were sampled on day 63 after the first injection. Assay: immunoSEQ multiplex PCR; the TCRdb copy retains only in-frame clones and omits some. The table includes approximately 340,000 clones, roughly 85% detected once. On this clone: Its antigen remains unknown.

The TCR comes from a person aged 18 to 65 who received the Ad26.COV2.S COVID-19 vaccine or a placebo. The material was peripheral blood, obtained in a trial of Ad26.COV2.S vaccine versus placebo. The chain has TRBV7-9 and TRBJ2-7; perhaps TRBD2 as D (5 bases). The CDR3 DNA follows: TGTGCCAGCAGCTTCCGGGAAGCGAACTACGAGCAGTACTTC. Its protein is CASSFREANYEQYF. Combining the CDR3 with reference TRBV7-9 and TRBJ2-7 gives the whole variable domain DTGVSQNPRHKITKRGQNVTFRCDPISEHNRLYWYRQTLGQGPEFLTYFQNEAQLEKSRLLSDRFSAERPKGSFSTLEIQRTEQGDSAMYLCASSFREANYEQYFGPGTRLTVT.